The 24 T cell receptor beta chains given below trace back to one sample, sequenced in a study of T-cell reconstitution after alpha-beta-depleted transplantation in children. TCRbeta library construction was performed incorporating unique molecular identifiers. In TCRdb, the PCR reads were re-called with MiXCR into one record per CDR3 protein. The table has about 610,000 distinct CDR3 sequences, about 10% seen once. This material consisted of PBMCs from the stem cell graft donor, taken from the stem cell graft. Every receptor here comes from a human donor who donated a stem cell graft to a child with acute myeloid leukemia.

At least ten counts were recorded for this clonotype. The chain uses TRBV12-3 or TRBV12-4 and TRBJ2-7; 7 bases line up with TRBD1. This CDR3 spans 17 amino acids. V dropped 3 bases and J dropped 0; count of bases not matched to a gene: 11. CDR3 loop: CASSFQTGSSSSYEQYF. In nucleotides, the CDR3 is TGTGCCAGCAGTTTTCAGACAGGGTCTTCGAGCTCCTACGAGCAGTACTTC.

This clonotype was counted at least ten times. The J gene is TRBJ2-2, the V gene TRBV12-3 or TRBV12-4; a weak D match, TRBD2 (6 bases). CDR3 size: 17 residues. Trimming removed 5 bases from V and 7 bases from J, with 23 bases in between. CDR3 in amino acids: CASSAHENFLGGGELFF. As DNA, the CDR3 is TGTGCCAGCAGTGCGCACGAAAACTTTTTGGGGGGCGGGGAGCTGTTTTTT.

In regard to this clonotype: No conserved phenylalanine or tryptophan is present at the end of the CDR3, so a read error is the likely explanation. The chain joins TRBV3-1 to TRBJ2-1, with 11 bases fitting TRBD2. The CDR3 is 15 residues long. The germline CDR1 and CDR2 sequences are LGHDT and YNNKEL (reference sequence). J lost 8 bases, V lost 4 bases, and 7 bases had no gene match. The CDR3 sequence: CASSPGLADYHEQFY. CDR3 sequence (DNA): TGTGCCAGCAGCCCGGGACTAGCGGATTACCATGAGCAGTTCTAC.

This clonotype has a handful of counts. The V and J genes are TRBV18 and TRBJ2-5, with a weak D call TRBD2 (6 bases). CDR3 length equals 14 residues. The germline CDR1 and CDR2 sequences are KGHSH and LQKENI. V was cut by 2 bases and J by 5 bases, with 12 bases left in between. The CDR3 DNA reads as TGTGCCAGCTCACCAGTCGGGAGTGTGGAGACCCAGTACTTC. Protein: CASSPVGSVETQYF. Full variable domain (remainder filled in from reference TRBV18 and TRBJ2-5): NAGVMQNPRHLVRRRGQEARLRCSPMKGHSHVYWYRQLPEEGLKFMVYLQKENIIDESGMPKERFSAEFPKEGPSILRIQQVVRGDSAAYFCASSPVGSVETQYFGPGTRLLVL.

J is TRBJ2-1 and V is TRBV7-2; a weak D match, TRBD2 (5 bases). V lost 5 bases, J lost 9 bases, and 14 bases lay in between. From germline, CDR1 is SGHTA and CDR2 FQGNSA. CDR3 length: 13 amino acids. CDR3 DNA sequence: TGTGCCAGCAGCGATCAACCGGGAATTGAGCAGTTCTTC. It yields the protein CASSDQPGIEQFF. The whole variable domain, filled in from reference TRBV7-2 and TRBJ2-1, reads GAGVSQSPSNKVTEKGKDVELRCDPISGHTALYWYRQSLGQGLEFLIYFQGNSAPDKSGLPSDRFSAERTGGSVSTLTIQRTQQEDSAVYLCASSDQPGIEQFFGPGTRLTVL.

This clonotype was found many times. The rearrangement joins TRBV10-3 to TRBJ2-3; a possible D gene is TRBD2 (6 bases). This CDR3 has 15 amino acids. Between the trimmed V and J ends, which lost 0 bases and 2 bases, there was a span of 9 bases. The V gene's germline CDR1 is ENHRY and CDR2 SYGVKD. The CDR3 DNA reads TGTGCCATCAGTGAGTCGGGGGACTCCACAGATACGCAGTATTTT. This gives the protein CAISESGDSTDTQYF.

This clonotype was picked up a small number of times. V is TRBV19 and J is TRBJ2-3; 10 nucleotides agree with TRBD2. CDR1 LNHDA and CDR2 SQIVND come from the germline V gene (reference sequence). This CDR3 contains 15 residues. The junction had 1 base not matched to a gene; V was cut back by 2 bases and J by 2 bases. The CDR3 region has the DNA TGTGCCAGTAGTATAACTAGCGGGAACACAGATACGCAGTATTTT. It codes for CASSITSGNTDTQYF.

V is TRBV5-6 and J is TRBJ1-5; no clear D gene. The CDR3 consists of 16 residues. Germline CDR1 and CDR2: SGHDT and YYEEEE. V was clipped by 6 bases and J by 2 bases, with 18 bases between them. The CDR3 DNA reads TGTGCCAGCAACAAAAGGACCGGGTCGGGCAATCAGCCCCAGCATTTT. This encodes CASNKRTGSGNQPQHF.

The chain recombines TRBV18 with TRBJ2-2, with a possible D match to TRBD1 (5 bases). V was shortened by 2 bases and J by 0 bases, with 10 bases between the two germline ends. Germline V gene data show CDR1 as KGHSH and CDR2 as LQKENI. This CDR3 spans 16 amino acids. In DNA form, the CDR3 reads TGTGCCAGCTCACCAGTCGGACAAGCGAACACCGGGGAGCTGTTTTTT. It is translated as CASSPVGQANTGELFF.

The gene calls are TRBV25-1 and TRBJ2-3; D is unresolved. The CDR3 is 15 amino acids. V dropped 1 base and J dropped 6 bases, with 14 bases sitting between them. The germline gives CDR1 MGHDK, CDR2 SYGVNS. The DNA of the CDR3 is TGTGCCAGCAGTGAATCAATCTATCTGCCTGATACGCAGTATTTT. As protein: CASSESIYLPDTQYF.

This chain links TRBV12-3 or TRBV12-4 with TRBJ2-2, with unresolved D. The V gene lost 3 bases and the J gene lost 0 bases, with 8 bases spanning the gap. CDR3 length: 15 residues. The CDR3 is CASSFVTSNTGELFF. CDR3 nucleotides: TGTGCCAGCAGTTTCGTAACCTCGAACACCGGGGAGCTGTTTTTT.

There are many counts of this clonotype. The genes are TRBV27 and TRBJ2-2; D may match TRBD1 or TRBD2 (5 bases each). V was trimmed by 5 bases and J by 1 base, leaving 17 bases between them. Germline CDR1 is MNHEY and CDR2 is SMNVEV (reference sequence). The CDR3 length is 17 residues. The CDR3 bases are TGTGCCAGCAGTGGCCCAACAGGACTCCTGAACACCGGGGAGCTGTTTTTT. Translated, it gives CASSGPTGLLNTGELFF.

The V gene is TRBV25-1, the J gene TRBJ1-6; perhaps TRBD1 as D (5 bases). The V gene lost 6 bases and the J gene lost 12 bases, with 9 bases spanning the gap. The CDR3 extends over 11 amino acids. Germline-derived CDR1 and CDR2 are MGHDK and SYGVNS. CDR3 sequence: CASRGPGPLHF. DNA of the CDR3: TGTGCCAGCAGGGGGCCGGGACCCCTCCACTTT.

The sample holds a few counts of this clonotype. This sequence joins TRBV7-3 and TRBJ2-1; a weak D match, TRBD1 (5 bases). Germline values: CDR1 SGHTA, CDR2 FQGTGA. Trimming removed 4 bases at V and 7 bases at J, with 14 bases between. The CDR3 runs to 14 residues. The CDR3 DNA reads TGTGCCAGCAGCTCGAGTCTGGGGCAAAATGAGCAGTTCTTC. Translating gives CASSSSLGQNEQFF.

In its sample, this clonotype was seen a few times. The rearrangement joins TRBV5-1 to TRBJ2-1; 16 bases fit TRBD2. The trim removed 6 bases at V and 8 bases at J, leaving 5 bases unmatched. This CDR3 has 15 amino acids. Germline CDR1 and CDR2: SGHRS and YFSETQ. The CDR3 loop is CASTVGLAGGYEQFF. CDR3 bases: TGCGCCAGCACCGTGGGACTAGCGGGGGGGTATGAGCAGTTCTTC.

A remark on this clonotype: This could be a read error, since a much larger clone is one nucleotide away. The missing conserved phenylalanine or tryptophan at the end of this CDR3 makes a read error likely. CDR3 bases: TGTGCCAGCAGTGAAGCTATGCGGGAGATCTACAATGAGCAGTTCCTC. It yields the protein CASSEAMREIYNEQFL. The rearrangement joins TRBV2 to TRBJ2-1; 7 bases match TRBD2. Looked up from germline, CDR1 is SNHLY and CDR2 is FYNNEI. This CDR3 is built from 16 residues. Germline trimming cut 0 bases from V and 3 bases from J; bases unmatched to any gene: 5.

This clonotype was observed a few times. The chain employs TRBV29-1 and TRBJ2-2; 11 positions match TRBD1. The CDR3 contains 14 residues. The germline gives CDR1 SQVTM, CDR2 ANQGSEA. V shed 3 bases and J 3 bases; nucleotides not matched to a gene: 0. The CDR3 nucleotides read TGCAGCGTTGAGGGACAGGGGGACACCGGGGAGCTGTTTTTT. Translating gives CSVEGQGDTGELFF.

The genes are TRBV11-2 and TRBJ2-5; the D gene is possibly TRBD1 (6 bases). V was pared by 5 bases and J by 7 bases, with 14 bases between. Germline V gene data show CDR1 as SGHAT and CDR2 as FQNNGV. This CDR3 spans 13 amino acids. The CDR3 here is CASSTMGAVTQYF. CDR3 sequence (DNA): TGTGCCAGCAGCACGATGGGGGCGGTGACCCAGTACTTC. The full variable domain, its missing parts supplied by reference TRBV11-2 and TRBJ2-5, is EAGVAQSPRYKIIEKRQSVAFWCNPISGHATLYWYQQILGQGPKLLIQFQNNGVVDDSQLPKDRFSAERLKGVDSTLKIQPAKLEDSAVYLCASSTMGAVTQYFGPGTRLLVL.

For this clonotype: At one end the junction does not follow the germline gene, possibly because of a read error. The chain couples TRBV19 to TRBJ2-7; D uncertain. The CDR3 is 14 amino acids. The germline V gene has CDR1 LNHDA and CDR2 SQIVND (reference sequence). Here the CDR3 reads CASSIRASDYEQYF. Here the CDR3 DNA reads TGTGCCAGCAGTATTCGTGCTAGTGACTACGAGCAGTACTTC. The whole variable domain, remainder taken from reference TRBV19 and TRBJ2-7, is DGGITQSPKYLFRKEGQNVTLSCEQNLNHDAMYWYRQDPGQGLRLIYYSQIVNDFQKGDIAEGYSVSREKKESFPLTVTSAQKNPTAFYLCASSIRASDYEQYFGPGTRLTVT.

The chain employs TRBV5-6 and TRBJ1-1, with TRBD1 as a possible D gene (5 bases). The CDR3 runs 15 residues. CDR1 is SGHDT, CDR2 YYEEEE, per germline. Trimming pared 6 bases from V and 3 bases from J, leaving 18 bases between. In nucleotides, the CDR3 is TGTGCCAGCAACCTACTCCAGGGTCTTTACACTGAAGCTTTCTTT. Its protein product is CASNLLQGLYTEAFF.

This clonotype was detected many times. The V gene is TRBV29-1, the J gene TRBJ1-3; TRBD1 might be the D (5 bases). The CDR3 runs 14 residues. Trimming cost V 7 bases and J 5 bases, with 18 bases left between them. Germline CDR1 and CDR2: SQVTM and ANQGSEA. The CDR3 sequence is CSGQPQGERNTIYF. CDR3 DNA sequence: TGCAGCGGCCAGCCCCAGGGAGAGCGAAACACCATATATTTT.

This clonotype was counted only a few times. V usage is TRBV15 and J usage is TRBJ2-1; D is tentatively TRBD1 or TRBD2 (5 bases each). The germline V and J ends were trimmed by 0 bases and 16 bases, with 16 bases remaining between them. This CDR3 has 13 amino acids. Germline V gene lookup returns CDR1 LNHNV and CDR2 YYDKDF (reference sequence). The CDR3 DNA reads as TGTGCCACCAGCAGAGATAATCTGGGACGGGATTTCTTC. It yields the protein CATSRDNLGRDFF.

This clonotype occurred a few times. The V call is TRBV12-3 or TRBV12-4, the J call TRBJ2-2, with TRBD2 matching over 7 bases. The V segment lost 5 bases and the J segment 2 bases; nucleotides outside the gene matches: 8. This CDR3 has 16 amino acids. CDR3 amino acids: CASSPTGLVNTGELFF. Here the CDR3 DNA reads TGTGCCAGCAGTCCCACAGGACTAGTCAACACCGGGGAGCTGTTTTTT.

This clonotype was counted a few times. The J gene is TRBJ2-1, the V gene TRBV7-3; 9 positions agree with TRBD2. CDR3 length: 15 amino acids. Germline-derived CDR1 and CDR2 are SGHTA and FQGTGA. Trimming cost V 1 base and J 7 bases; bases outside gene matches: 5. CDR3 loop: CASSLMAGGLNEQFF. The CDR3 coding sequence is TGTGCCAGCAGCTTAATGGCGGGAGGGCTTAATGAGCAGTTCTTC.